Here is one TCR beta chain with its context. Here immunoSEQ multiplex PCR was the method, and the copy in TCRdb shows in-frame clones only, minus some. The data hold more than 90,000 clones, with over 70% observed a single time. This record comes from a study of blood T cell repertoires in COVID-19. At the level of the study: Specimens from acute and convalescent COVID-19 originated in the United States, Italy and Spain.

This CDR3 region has 16 residues. V lost 2 bases to trimming and J lost 4 bases; unmatched junction nucleotides: 5. Germline V CDR1 and CDR2: SGHDT, YYEEEE. This receptor was obtained from a woman in her 70s with acute or convalescent COVID-19. This chain connects TRBV5-6 to TRBJ1-5, with 11 bases matching TRBD1. The sequenced material came from peripheral blood. The CDR3 here is CASSFAGTGGNQPQHF. CDR3 nucleotides: TGTGCCAGCAGCTTCGCTGGGACAGGGGGAAATCAGCCCCAGCATTTT.